This TCR beta chain was recorded in a study of Ad26.COV2.S vaccination and SARS-CoV-2 variants (dated by TCRdb to the early 2020s). Turning to the overall study: Donors in the vaccine arm were drawn from COV1001, a multicentre, randomized, double-blind, placebo-controlled phase I-IIa trial testing Ad26.COV2.S in healthy adults. Dosing of Ad26.COV2.S was intramuscular, at either 5x10^10 or 1x10^11 viral particles, delivered as one shot or as two shots spaced 56 days apart. TCRbeta repertoire sequencing was used to assess the specificity and breadth of SARS-CoV-2-reactive T cell receptors after Ad26.COV2.S vaccination. The TCR-sequenced set comprised around 30 samples: some 19 Ad26.COV2.S vaccine recipients, 5 placebo recipients and 8 SARS-CoV-2 convalescent individuals. Trial participants were randomized into five groups of five: low-dose or high-dose Ad26.COV2.S given once or twice, or placebo on both occasions. Blinding of investigators to trial group allocation was maintained during experiments and outcome assessment. What the authors observed across the whole study: Comparable non-spike TCR breadth was observed between vaccine and placebo recipients, consistent with only spike being contained in the vaccine. After vaccination, substantial breadth of spike-specific CD8+ and CD4+ T cell responses was reported. The study lacked the statistical power to compare responses across vaccine doses or regimens. The authors noted that total T cell responses may have been underestimated by the TCR breadth and depth analyses. Higher spike-specific TCR breadth was observed in Ad26.COV2.S recipients than in placebo recipients (P = 0.0014).

The treatment or condition label corresponds to: 19 received Ad26.COV2.S at low or high dose, single or two shots; several received placebo; per-sample allocation not given. Repertoires of vaccine and placebo recipients were sequenced from samples collected on day 63 after the first injection. Cohort 1b enrolled 25 or so adults aged 18-55 years at a single site in Boston, USA, between 29 July and 7 August 2020. As a vaccine, Ad26.COV2.S was a replication-incompetent adenovirus type 26 vector that expressed a prefusion-stabilized SARS-CoV-2 spike protein derived from the original Wuhan strain. V loses 3 bases at its end and J loses 2 bases; junction bases beyond the gene matches: 8. Including the terminal cysteine and phenylalanine, the CDR3 comprises 16 residues. Left in the record is the CDR3 DNA by itself, 48 bases read in frame from the first base. According to the germline V gene, CDR1 reads SGDLS and CDR2 reads YYNGEE.

TCRbeta CDR3 regions were sequenced with the immunoSEQ Assay. After extraction, genomic DNA underwent amplification by bias-controlled multiplex PCR, followed by high-throughput sequencing. As for how the authors treated the data: Collapsing and filtering of sequences were performed to quantify the absolute abundance of each unique TCRbeta CDR3 region. T cell fraction was estimated by normalizing TCRbeta template counts to usable DNA, which was measured by amplifying reference genes present in all nucleated cells. Repertoire TCRs were annotated as SARS-CoV-2-specific when V gene, CDR3 amino acid sequence and J gene were exactly matched to a known reactive TCR set. The reference SARS-CoV-2 TCR set was obtained from MIRA and was filtered for enrichment in COVID-19-positive ImmuneCODE repertoires, whereby public or cross-reactive TCRs were removed. Based on the MIRA antigens, annotated TCRs were further analysed at the level of specific ORF or position within ORF. Depth was the summed frequency of annotated unique rearrangements, while breadth was defined as annotated unique rearrangements over total unique productive rearrangements. Two-sided Wilcoxon rank-sum tests were used to compare TCR breadth between groups. Here the immuneACCESS table is served through TCRdb, limited to in-frame sequences with V and J called. Missing clones are a known gap in these copies; in checked studies unresolved V genes cover under half, and the rest lacks a known reason. D and trimming were read from the DNA, whereas the V and J calls and clone size are those reported in that table. The sample table records hundreds of thousands of clones; roughly 90% of these occur just once. Clones ranked in the top ten supply approximately 5.9% of the sample.

To note about this clone: It lacks a known antigen. No quality values exist for individual bases; no much larger clone is one base distant.

The source material was peripheral blood, sampled in a trial of Ad26.COV2.S vaccine versus placebo. The clonotype originates from a person between 18 and 65 years old who received the Ad26.COV2.S COVID-19 vaccine or a placebo. The chain links TRBV9 with TRBJ2-3, with TRBD2 matching 8 junction bases. The sequenced DNA is TGTGCCAGCAGCGATAAGCGGGGGAAGATCACAGATACGCAGTATTTT. This is translated as CASSDKRGKITDTQYF.